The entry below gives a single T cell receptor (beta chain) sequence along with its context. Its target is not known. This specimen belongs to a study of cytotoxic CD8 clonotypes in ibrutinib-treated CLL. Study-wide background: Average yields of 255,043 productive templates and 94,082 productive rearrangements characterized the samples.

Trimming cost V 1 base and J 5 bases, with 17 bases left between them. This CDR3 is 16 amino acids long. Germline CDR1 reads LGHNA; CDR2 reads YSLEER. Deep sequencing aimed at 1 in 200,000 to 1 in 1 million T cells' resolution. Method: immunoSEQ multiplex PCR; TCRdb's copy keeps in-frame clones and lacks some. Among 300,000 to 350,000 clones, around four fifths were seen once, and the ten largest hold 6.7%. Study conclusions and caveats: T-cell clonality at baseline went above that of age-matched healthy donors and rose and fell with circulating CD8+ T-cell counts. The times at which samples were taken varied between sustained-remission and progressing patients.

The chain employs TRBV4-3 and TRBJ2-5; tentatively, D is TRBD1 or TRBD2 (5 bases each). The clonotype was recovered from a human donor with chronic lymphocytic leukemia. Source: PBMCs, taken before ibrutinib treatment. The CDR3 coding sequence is TGCGCCAGCAGCCAAGGTGTCCGAGGGGCTGGTGAGACCCAGTACTTC. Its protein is CASSQGVRGAGETQYF.